This T cell receptor beta chain stems from a study of blood T cell repertoires in COVID-19. Across the whole study: Acute and convalescent COVID-19 samples came from the United States, Italy and Spain. Nucleic acid was either cDNA or gDNA, and it came from T cells, B-cell-depleted T cells, or PBMCs.

In the source study's methods: Reference gene primers were amplified, and this amplification served to estimate nucleated cell counts. Sequencing was performed with immunoSEQ multiplex PCR; in TCRdb, only in-frame clones are kept and a portion is missing. The V and J calls and clone size are taken from that table; D and trimming were inferred from the DNA. The sample shows roughly 190,000 clones, 75% to 85% of them seen only once. The CDR3 totals 12 residues. The germline gives CDR1 WSHSY, CDR2 SAAADI. V was clipped by 7 bases and J by 11 bases; unmatched bases: 10. The sequencing sample was made of peripheral blood. The sequence derives from a man between 60 and 75 years old with acute or convalescent COVID-19. This rearrangement joins TRBV10-2 to TRBJ1-1, with 7 bases that match TRBD1. The CDR3 DNA reads TGCGCCAGCATTGACAGGGTAGAGAGGGCTTTCTTT. Amino acids: CASIDRVERAFF.